This is a list of T cell receptor beta chains from one sample in a study of siplizumab effects on memory and regulatory T cells. Libraries were prepared by immunoSEQ multiplex PCR; TCRdb keeps only in-frame clonotypes and omits some of them. The repertoire includes under 95,000 clones, 85% to 95% of them detected once, and around 0.3% sits in the top ten. Sequencing used non-Treg CD4+ T cells sorted from blood. Every receptor here comes from a human donor in good health. Both conserved end residues are part of each CDR3. The D gene is left open where the match is weak. A row's size may be missing; if present it is once, few, many or a size class.

>-|TRBJ1-1|TRBV5-4|once
CASSLAPQGRANTEAFF
TGTGCCAGCAGCTTGGCCCCCCAGGGGCGCGCGAACACTGAAGCTTTCTTT
>-|TRBJ1-1|TRBV6-4|-
CASSDSIFPRGGGMNTEAFF
TGTGCCAGCAGTGACTCGATCTTCCCCCGGGGAGGCGGTATGAACACTGAAGCTTTCTTT
>TRBD1|TRBJ2-1|TRBV11-2|-
CASSPLRGRRASEQFF
TGTGCCAGCAGCCCTCTCAGGGGGCGGAGGGCCAGTGAGCAGTTCTTC
>TRBD2|TRBJ2-3|TRBV27|-
CASSSPAGPTDTQYF
TGTGCCAGCAGTTCACCAGCGGGGCCCACAGATACGCAGTATTTT
>TRBD1|TRBJ2-3|TRBV11-2|-
CASGLQGRRDTQYF
TGTGCCAGTGGATTACAGGGGCGGCGGGATACGCAGTATTTT
>-|TRBJ1-2|TRBV20-1|-
CSAFTYGYTF
TGCAGTGCTTTCACCTATGGCTACACCTTC
>-|TRBJ1-1|TRBV7-3|once
CASSLSGGAGTEAFF
TGTGCCAGCAGCTTAAGTGGGGGCGCAGGCACTGAAGCTTTCTTT
>TRBD1|TRBJ1-5|TRBV27|-
CASSLSRQGGQPQHF
TGTGCCAGCAGTTTATCTAGACAGGGGGGTCAGCCCCAGCATTTT
>TRBD1|TRBJ1-1|TRBV27|-
CASSPLWTGLSTEAFF
TGTGCCAGCAGCCCACTCTGGACAGGGTTGAGCACTGAAGCTTTCTTT
>-|TRBJ1-1|TRBV6-1|-
CASSLEGYTAAFF
TGTGCCAGCAGTTTGGAGGGGTATACAGCGGCTTTCTTT
>-|TRBJ1-1|TRBV10-1|-
CASKFGQNTEAFF
TGCGCCAGTAAATTCGGCCAGAACACTGAAGCTTTCTTT
>TRBD1|TRBJ1-2|TRBV5-4|-
CASSSPLTGNYGYTF
TGTGCCAGCAGTTCCCCCCTGACAGGGAACTATGGCTACACCTTC
>-|TRBJ1-1|TRBV30|-
CAWRITGYTEAFF
TGTGCCTGGAGGATTACAGGGTACACTGAAGCTTTCTTT
>-|TRBJ2-3|TRBV10-3|-
CAISVGKTDTQYF
TGTGCCATCAGTGTTGGTAAGACAGATACGCAGTATTTT
>-|TRBJ1-1|TRBV27|-
CASSFWENTEAFF
TGTGCCAGCAGTTTCTGGGAGAACACTGAAGCTTTCTTT
>-|TRBJ2-7|TRBV12-5|-
CASGLLRGEQYF
TGTGCTAGTGGTTTGCTGAGGGGCGAGCAGTACTTC
>-|TRBJ1-1|TRBV5-6|-
CASSLRTGRTNTEAFF
TGTGCCAGCAGCCTGCGAACGGGACGGACTAACACTGAAGCTTTCTTT
>-|TRBJ2-3|TRBV19|-
CASSLLAGASTDTQYF
TGTGCCAGTAGTCTTTTGGCGGGGGCCAGCACAGATACGCAGTATTTT
>TRBD2|TRBJ2-2|TRBV19|-
CASTREGAGELFF
TGTGCCAGTACCCGGGAGGGCGCCGGGGAGCTGTTTTTT
>-|TRBJ1-2|TRBV27|-
CASSLSWSGGYTF
TGTGCCAGCAGTTTATCGTGGAGTGGTGGCTACACCTTC
>-|TRBJ2-6|TRBV6-6|-
CASSYRGSGANVLTF
TGTGCCAGCAGTTATCGGGGCTCTGGGGCCAACGTCCTGACTTTC
>-|TRBJ2-2|TRBV7-3|-
CASRLTSRNTGELFF
TGTGCCAGCAGACTGACTAGTAGGAACACCGGGGAGCTGTTTTTT
>-|TRBJ1-1|TRBV4-2|-
CASSQEWSGTEAFF
TGTGCCAGCAGCCAAGAGTGGTCAGGTACTGAAGCTTTCTTT
>-|TRBJ2-1|TRBV5-4|-
CASSPIGRGNEQFF
TGTGCCAGCAGCCCCATAGGCAGGGGTAATGAGCAGTTCTTC
>-|TRBJ2-7|TRBV2|-
CASSDPGDYEQYF
TGTGCCAGCAGTGACCCAGGAGATTACGAGCAGTACTTC
>TRBD1|TRBJ1-4|TRBV4-1|-
CASSKSGTGVEKLFF
TGCGCCAGCAGCAAATCCGGGACAGGGGTTGAAAAACTGTTTTTT
>-|TRBJ2-4|TRBV11-2|-
CASSLAQAGGENIQYF
TGTGCCAGCAGCTTAGCCCAGGCTGGTGGGGAAAACATTCAGTACTTC
>-|TRBJ2-5|TRBV4-3|-
CASLEGPGGSETQYF
TGCGCCAGCTTAGAGGGTCCCGGAGGGTCAGAGACCCAGTACTTC
>TRBD1|TRBJ2-2|TRBV6-5|-
CASSRQGRMTGELFF
TGTGCCAGCAGTCGACAGGGTAGAATGACCGGGGAGCTGTTTTTT
>-|TRBJ1-6|TRBV27|-
CASSPARVYNSPLHF
TGTGCCAGCAGTCCCGCGAGGGTATATAATTCACCCCTCCACTTT
>-|TRBJ2-6|TRBV9|-
CASSVAGSGANVLTF
TGTGCCAGCAGCGTAGCGGGCTCTGGGGCCAACGTCCTGACTTTC
>-|TRBJ2-7|TRBV25-1|-
CASSEGYEQYF
TGTGCCAGCAGTGAGGGATACGAGCAGTACTTC
>-|TRBJ2-2|TRBV7-8|-
CASSLVGGRGTRTGELFF
TGTGCCAGCAGCTTAGTTGGGGGGCGTGGGACTCGCACCGGGGAGCTGTTTTTT
>-|TRBJ1-4|TRBV6-5|once
CAARGPGEKLFF
TGTGCCGCTCGAGGCCCTGGGGAAAAACTGTTTTTT
>-|TRBJ2-3|TRBV27|-
CASSLPIMWRADTQYF
TGTGCCAGCAGTTTACCCATAATGTGGCGGGCAGATACGCAGTATTTT
>-|TRBJ2-6|TRBV23-1|-
CASSQLAGPDLGVLTF
TGCGCCAGCAGTCAATTGGCGGGGCCGGATTTAGGGGTCCTGACTTTC
>TRBD1|TRBJ2-7|TRBV5-4|-
CASSTGGHEQYF
TGTGCCAGCAGCACAGGGGGCCACGAGCAGTACTTC
>-|TRBJ1-1|TRBV6-1|-
CASSEWFGRVNTEAFF
TGTGCCAGCAGTGAATGGTTCGGGCGGGTTAACACTGAAGCTTTCTTT
>TRBD1|TRBJ2-1|TRBV30|-
CAWSRQGSNEQFF
TGTGCCTGGAGCAGACAGGGGAGCAATGAGCAGTTCTTC
>-|TRBJ2-1|TRBV7-2|-
CASSRIGAASLYNEQFF
TGTGCCAGCAGCCGGATCGGGGCAGCCTCGTTGTACAATGAGCAGTTCTTC
>-|TRBJ1-1|TRBV30|-
CAWSVSGPEAFF
TGTGCCTGGAGTGTGTCAGGCCCTGAAGCTTTCTTT
>-|TRBJ1-4|TRBV7-9|-
CASSLAYLEKLFF
TGTGCCAGCAGCTTAGCCTATTTGGAAAAACTGTTTTTT
>-|TRBJ1-5|TRBV6-5|-
CASRTGDQPQHF
TGTGCCAGCCGGACGGGGGATCAGCCCCAGCATTTT
>-|TRBJ1-2|TRBV19|-
CASSILGAAGYTF
TGTGCCAGTAGTATATTGGGGGCCGCTGGCTACACCTTC
>-|TRBJ1-4|TRBV7-9|-
CASSLEANEKLFF
TGTGCCAGCAGCTTAGAAGCTAATGAAAAACTGTTTTTT
>-|TRBJ1-2|TRBV4-1|once
CASSQGVSRDYGYTF
TGCGCCAGCAGCCAAGGGGTTTCCAGAGACTATGGCTACACCTTC
>TRBD2|TRBJ2-1|TRBV6-5|once
CASSVTSGSYNEQFF
TGTGCCAGCAGTGTGACTAGCGGGAGCTACAATGAGCAGTTCTTC
>-|TRBJ2-7|TRBV2|-
CASKADSPEQYF
TGTGCCAGCAAAGCCGACAGTCCCGAGCAGTACTTC